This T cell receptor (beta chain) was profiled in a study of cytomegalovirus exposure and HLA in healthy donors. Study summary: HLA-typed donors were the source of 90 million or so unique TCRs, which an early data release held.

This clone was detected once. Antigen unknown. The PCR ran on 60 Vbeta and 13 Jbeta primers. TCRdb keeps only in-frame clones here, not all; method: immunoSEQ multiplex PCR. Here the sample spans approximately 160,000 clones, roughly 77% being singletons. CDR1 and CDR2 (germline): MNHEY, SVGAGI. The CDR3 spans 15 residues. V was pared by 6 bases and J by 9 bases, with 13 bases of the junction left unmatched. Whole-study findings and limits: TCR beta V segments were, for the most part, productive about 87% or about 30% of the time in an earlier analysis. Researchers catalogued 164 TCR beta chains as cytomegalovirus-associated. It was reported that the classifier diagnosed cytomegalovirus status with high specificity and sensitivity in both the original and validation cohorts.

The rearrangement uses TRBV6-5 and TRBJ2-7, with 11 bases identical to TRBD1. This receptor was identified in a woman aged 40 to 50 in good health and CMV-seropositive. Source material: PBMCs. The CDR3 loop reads CASSYGQGASGRQYF. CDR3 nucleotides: TGTGCCAGCAGCTACGGACAGGGGGCATCGGGACGGCAGTACTTC.